The clone carrying this T cell receptor (beta chain) was detected only once. The antigen is not known. TCRdb keeps only in-frame clones here, not all; method: immunoSEQ multiplex PCR. This sample has some 87,000 clones, with around 89% found just once. The data derive from a study of siplizumab effects on memory and regulatory T cells. General study points: Among mappable alloreactive CD4+ clones, the Treg-derived fraction averaged around 63% with siplizumab versus about 25% in controls.

Looked up from germline, CDR1 is SEHNR and CDR2 is FQNEAQ (reference sequence). This CDR3 is built from 14 residues. V lost 5 bases, J lost 1 base, and 2 bases stayed unmatched. The sample consisted of CD4+ T cells sorted from blood. The sequence derives from a human donor in good health. This chain joins TRBV7-9 and TRBJ1-5; 7 nucleotides match TRBD1. DNA for the CDR3: TGTGCCAGCAGCCCGACAGGGAGCAATCAGCCCCAGCATTTT. Translating it yields CASSPTGSNQPQHF.